Presented here are 23 T cell receptor beta chains from one specimen sequenced in a study of blood T cell repertoires in COVID-19. Sequencing was performed with immunoSEQ multiplex PCR; in TCRdb, only in-frame clones are kept and a portion is missing. The sample shows roughly 500,000 clones, about 88% of them seen only once. Specimen: PBMCs or T cells enriched from blood (not recorded which). All receptors derive from a woman in her fifties or sixties who had recovered from COVID-19.

This clone was recorded once. The rearrangement links TRBV4-1 to TRBJ2-7, with unresolved D. Between the trimmed V and J ends, which lost 1 base and 3 bases, there was a span of 10 bases. The CDR3 length is 14 residues. The germline V gene has CDR1 MGHRA and CDR2 YSYEKL. This CDR3 reads CASSQAFQLYEQYF. Here the CDR3 DNA reads TGCGCCAGCAGCCAAGCTTTTCAACTCTACGAGCAGTACTTC.

The CDR3 is CASSHNAKGVLSGNTIYF. The CDR3 nucleotides read TGTGCCAGCAGCCACAATGCAAAGGGGGTTCTCTCTGGAAACACCATATATTTT. The chain uses TRBV3-1 (or the pseudogene TRBV3-2) and TRBJ1-3, with D tentatively TRBD1 (6 bases). This CDR3 is built from 18 residues. Germline V gene lookup returns CDR1 LGHDT and CDR2 YNNKEL (reference sequence). Trimming removed 3 bases from V and 0 bases from J, with 18 bases in between.

The V call is TRBV7-9, the J call TRBJ2-3; TRBD2 matches 7 bases. Per the germline V gene, CDR1 is SEHNR and CDR2 is FQNEAQ (reference sequence). After removal of 5 bases from V and 6 bases from J, the junction contained 11 bases not matched to a gene. The CDR3 is 15 residues long. In DNA form, the CDR3 reads TGTGCCAGCAGCCCCAGTGGGGGGGGACCTGATACGCAGTATTTT. Protein sequence: CASSPSGGGPDTQYF.

This clone was seen a single time. The chain has TRBV3-1 (or the pseudogene TRBV3-2) and TRBJ2-7, with TRBD1 as a possible D gene (5 bases). Trimming removed 2 bases from V and 7 bases from J, with 6 bases in between. Germline-derived CDR1 and CDR2 are LGHDT and YNNKEL (reference sequence). CDR3 length: 11 residues. CDR3 residues: CASSQRQEQYF. The CDR3 DNA reads as TGTGCCAGCAGCCAAAGACAGGAGCAGTACTTC.

This clone appeared once. The V gene is TRBV10-3, the J gene TRBJ1-4; unclear D gene. Germline assignment: CDR1 ENHRY and CDR2 SYGVKD. The CDR3 spans 18 residues. V lost 3 bases and J 0 bases, leaving 17 bases between the germline ends. This CDR3 reads CAISESGHGQTTNEKLFF. The DNA for the CDR3 is TGTGCCATCAGTGAATCAGGTCATGGGCAAACAACTAATGAAAAACTGTTTTTT.

J is TRBJ1-2 and V is TRBV12-3 or TRBV12-4; D call uncertain. V lost 5 bases to trimming and J lost 8 bases, with 15 bases between them. CDR3 length equals 13 residues. The CDR3 sequence: CASSPLDLRGYTF. The CDR3 DNA reads as TGTGCCAGCAGTCCCTTGGATCTGAGGGGCTACACCTTC.

The V and J genes are TRBV19 and TRBJ1-2; D is unclear. The CDR3 sequence is 13 residues long. Germline CDR1 and CDR2: LNHDA and SQIVND (reference sequence). Trimming cost V 9 bases and J 6 bases, with 17 bases left between them. As DNA, the CDR3 is TGTGCCAGCACCCTGGTCGAGTCGGATGGCTACACCTTC. It specifies CASTLVESDGYTF.

This sequence joins TRBV7-2 and TRBJ2-5; 8 bases fit TRBD2. The CDR3 extends over 14 amino acids. V lost 3 bases, J lost 6 bases, and 6 bases stayed unmatched. Germline loops: CDR1 SGHTA, CDR2 FQGNSA. CDR3 amino acids: CASSFGTSGKTQYF. CDR3 nucleotide sequence: TGTGCCAGCAGCTTCGGGACTAGTGGGAAGACCCAGTACTTC.

In this sample, this clone turned up a few times. This rearrangement joins TRBV4-2 to TRBJ1-6; no definite D call. CDR3 size: 15 residues. V was clipped by 0 bases and J by 10 bases, with 13 bases between them. CDR1 is LGHNA, CDR2 YNFKEQ, per germline. This CDR3 reads CASSQENRIGSPLHF. The CDR3 DNA is TGTGCCAGCAGCCAAGAAAACCGGATCGGGTCACCCCTCCACTTT.

This sequence joins TRBV7-2 and TRBJ1-1, with 11 bases identical to TRBD1. V lost 3 bases, J lost 11 bases, and 5 bases stayed unmatched. The germline V gene encodes CDR1 SGHTA and CDR2 FQGNSA. The CDR3 is made up of 13 amino acids. CDR3 in amino acids: CASSFGQGAGAFF. As DNA, the CDR3 is TGTGCCAGCAGCTTTGGACAGGGGGCAGGGGCTTTCTTT.

The V gene is TRBV14, the J gene TRBJ2-3; unclear D gene. The V gene lost 1 base and the J gene lost 4 bases, with 3 bases spanning the gap. The CDR3 is 12 amino acids. Germline V gene data show CDR1 as SGHDN and CDR2 as FVKESK. CDR3 region: CASSQGADTQYF. The CDR3, as DNA: TGTGCCAGCAGCCAAGGAGCAGATACGCAGTATTTT.

This clone was counted a single time. The chain uses TRBV5-1 and TRBJ2-7; tentatively, D is TRBD2 (7 bases). V lost 5 bases and J 2 bases, leaving 17 bases between the germline ends. The CDR3 extends over 15 amino acids. The germline gives CDR1 SGHRS, CDR2 YFSETQ. As DNA, the CDR3 is TGCGCCAGCAGTCCACGCGGGGGCCCCGCCTACGAGCAGTACTTC. Translation: CASSPRGGPAYEQYF.

The rearrangement joins TRBV27 to TRBJ1-5; TRBD1 agrees at 7 bases. V dropped 2 bases and J dropped 9; count of bases not matched to a gene: 7. Germline CDR1 reads MNHEY; CDR2 reads SMNVEV (reference sequence). The CDR3 extends over 14 amino acids. This CDR3 reads CASSLTQGGPPQHF. The CDR3 coding sequence is TGTGCCAGCAGTTTAACCCAGGGGGGTCCGCCCCAGCATTTT.

Only a few counts were recorded for this clone. The rearrangement joins TRBV9 to TRBJ2-2; TRBD2 matches 7 bases. Germline lookup yields CDR1 SGDLS and CDR2 YYNGEE. The V and J ends lost 0 bases and 4 bases, in that order; junction bases with no gene match: 0. The CDR3 contains 14 residues. CDR3 amino acids: CASSVGTSTGELFF. The CDR3 nucleotides read TGTGCCAGCAGCGTAGGGACTAGCACCGGGGAGCTGTTTTTT.

V usage is TRBV19 and J usage is TRBJ2-1; weak D call: TRBD2 (6 bases). Germline V lookup: CDR1 LNHDA, CDR2 SQIVND (reference sequence). Trimming stripped 6 bases from V and 0 bases from J, with 9 bases between. There are 14 residues in the CDR3. CDR3 in DNA: TGTGCCAGTAGACTAGCTTCCTCCTACAATGAGCAGTTCTTC. Translating gives CASRLASSYNEQFF.

The CDR3 here is CATSDLLGTQYF. CDR3 DNA: TGTGCCACCAGTGATCTTCTCGGGACCCAGTACTTC. The chain recombines TRBV24-1 with TRBJ2-5; D gene ambiguous. CDR1 is KGHDR, CDR2 SFDVKD, per germline. This CDR3 has 12 residues. V dropped 3 bases and J dropped 7 bases, with 8 bases sitting between them.

CDR3 in amino acids: CASRRQGPNEKLFF. CDR3 sequence (DNA): TGTGCCAGCAGGAGACAGGGCCCTAATGAAAAACTGTTTTTT. The chain recombines TRBV2 with TRBJ1-4; TRBD1 agrees at 7 bases. Unmatched junction bases numbered 4, after V lost 6 bases and J lost 3 bases. The CDR3 is 14 residues long. The germline V gene has CDR1 SNHLY and CDR2 FYNNEI.

The J gene is TRBJ2-3, the V gene TRBV2, with a tentative D call TRBD2 (6 bases). The germline V and J ends were trimmed by 4 bases and 5 bases, with 19 bases remaining between them. Per germline, CDR1 SNHLY and CDR2 FYNNEI. There are 16 residues in the CDR3. This CDR3 reads CASSVMGRGSRDTQYF. The CDR3, as DNA: TGTGCCAGCAGTGTAATGGGCCGGGGGTCTCGAGATACGCAGTATTTT.

V gene TRBV3-1 (or the pseudogene TRBV3-2) combines with J gene TRBJ2-2; D perhaps matches TRBD1 (6 bases). The V end lost 1 base, the J end lost 3 bases, and 9 bases lay between the germline ends. CDR1 and CDR2 from the germline V gene are LGHDT and YNNKEL (reference sequence). The CDR3 is 15 amino acids. CDR3: CASSQVAGDTGELFF. Here the CDR3 DNA reads TGTGCCAGCAGCCAAGTGGCAGGGGACACCGGGGAGCTGTTTTTT.

The chain has TRBV19 and TRBJ1-5, with D uncertain. Trimming removed 4 bases from V and 2 bases from J, with 9 bases in between. The CDR3 loop spans 14 amino acids. Germline V gene lookup returns CDR1 LNHDA and CDR2 SQIVND (reference sequence). The CDR3 region is CASSTSTGNQPQHF. CDR3 DNA sequence: TGTGCCAGTAGTACGAGTACGGGCAATCAGCCCCAGCATTTT.

This sequence joins TRBV24-1 and TRBJ2-3; tentatively, D is TRBD2 (5 bases). Germline lookup yields CDR1 KGHDR and CDR2 SFDVKD. V was shortened by 8 bases and J by 2 bases, with 7 bases between the two germline ends. The CDR3 has 12 residues. CDR3 DNA sequence: TGTGCCACCACCGACTACACAGATACGCAGTATTTT. Translating gives CATTDYTDTQYF.

The genes are TRBV3-1 (or the pseudogene TRBV3-2) and TRBJ2-7; no clear D gene. V was cut by 4 bases and J by 3 bases, with 10 bases left in between. CDR1 is LGHDT and CDR2 is YNNKEL in the germline V gene (reference sequence). The CDR3 has 13 residues. The DNA for the CDR3 is TGTGCCAGCAGCCTCTTTCGAGGCTACGAGCAGTACTTC. Amino acids: CASSLFRGYEQYF.

The V and J genes are TRBV10-3 and TRBJ1-5; TRBD1 aligns across 7 bases. The junction had 6 bases not matched to a gene; V was cut back by 2 bases and J by 8 bases. This CDR3 spans 14 amino acids. CDR1 is ENHRY, CDR2 SYGVKD, per germline. As DNA, the CDR3 is TGTGCCATCAGTGAGGGGGGGCAGGGGGAGCCCCAGCATTTT. Encoded protein: CAISEGGQGEPQHF.